This is a list of T cell receptor beta chains from one sample in a study of T-cell memory formation after mild COVID-19. TCRdb reprocessed the 5' RACE reads with MiXCR, giving one entry per CDR3 protein. This table has under 300,000 distinct CDR3 sequences, 15% to 20% appearing once. Sample: PBMCs or a T cell subset sorted from them (not recorded which). Receptor source: a young man who had mild COVID-19 (a few samples of this study predate the infection). Cell type and time point are not known. Both conserved end residues are part of each CDR3. Fields, in order: clone size, V gene, D gene, J gene, CDR3 protein, CDR3 DNA. The D gene is left open where the match is weak. The size entry is marked missing in some rows and otherwise reads once, few, many or a size class.

clone_size: few; v_call: TRBV13; d_call: -; j_call: TRBJ1-4; cdr3_aa: CASSLGGPRKLFF; cdr3_nt: TGTGCCAGCAGCTTAGGGGGGCCTCGAAAACTGTTTTTT
clone_size: -; v_call: TRBV18; d_call: -; j_call: TRBJ1-5; cdr3_aa: CASSPLEVVDQPQHF; cdr3_nt: TGTGCCAGCTCACCACTGGAGGTCGTCGATCAGCCCCAGCATTTT
clone_size: few; v_call: TRBV4-1; d_call: -; j_call: TRBJ1-5; cdr3_aa: CASSQDYRVFSQPQHF; cdr3_nt: TGCGCCAGCAGCCAAGATTACAGGGTGTTTTCTCAGCCCCAGCATTTT
clone_size: -; v_call: TRBV7-2; d_call: -; j_call: TRBJ1-6; cdr3_aa: CASSLTPDSPLHF; cdr3_nt: TGTGCCAGCAGCTTAACCCCCGATTCACCCCTCCACTTT
clone_size: many; v_call: TRBV14; d_call: TRBD1; j_call: TRBJ2-5; cdr3_aa: CASSQGGQQETQYF; cdr3_nt: TGTGCCAGCAGCCAAGGGGGACAGCAAGAGACCCAGTACTTC
clone_size: -; v_call: TRBV20-1; d_call: -; j_call: TRBJ1-2; cdr3_aa: CSAGNYGYTF; cdr3_nt: TGCAGTGCTGGGAATTATGGCTACACCTTC
clone_size: -; v_call: TRBV5-5; d_call: TRBD2; j_call: TRBJ2-3; cdr3_aa: CASSWPGGESTDTQYF; cdr3_nt: TGTGCCAGCAGCTGGCCCGGGGGGGAGAGCACAGATACGCAGTATTTT
clone_size: few; v_call: TRBV10-3; d_call: TRBD1; j_call: TRBJ2-1; cdr3_aa: CAISEQGQGYNEQFF; cdr3_nt: TGTGCCATCAGTGAGCAGGGACAGGGCTACAATGAGCAGTTCTTC
clone_size: -; v_call: TRBV7-2; d_call: TRBD2; j_call: TRBJ2-1; cdr3_aa: CASSPRLAGDHEQFF; cdr3_nt: TGTGCCAGCAGCCCTAGACTAGCGGGGGACCATGAGCAGTTCTTC
clone_size: few; v_call: TRBV7-9; d_call: -; j_call: TRBJ1-4; cdr3_aa: CASSHPRVATNEKLFF; cdr3_nt: TGTGCCAGCAGCCATCCTCGAGTAGCAACTAATGAAAAACTGTTTTTT
clone_size: -; v_call: TRBV5-1; d_call: -; j_call: TRBJ2-3; cdr3_aa: CASKSGQGTDTQYF; cdr3_nt: TGCGCCAGCAAGTCGGGGCAGGGCACAGATACGCAGTATTTT
clone_size: many; v_call: TRBV7-9; d_call: -; j_call: TRBJ2-5; cdr3_aa: CASSSGTYQETQYF; cdr3_nt: TGTGCCAGCAGCTCCGGGACATACCAAGAGACCCAGTACTTC
clone_size: -; v_call: TRBV19; d_call: -; j_call: TRBJ1-5; cdr3_aa: CASTSRGNQPQHF; cdr3_nt: TGTGCCAGTACCTCCCGGGGCAATCAGCCCCAGCATTTT
clone_size: -; v_call: TRBV29-1; d_call: TRBD1; j_call: TRBJ1-2; cdr3_aa: CSVDLITGDGYTF; cdr3_nt: TGCAGCGTCGATCTAATAACAGGGGACGGCTACACCTTC
clone_size: -; v_call: TRBV18; d_call: -; j_call: TRBJ1-5; cdr3_aa: CASSPQGFDQPQHF; cdr3_nt: TGTGCCAGCTCACCGCAGGGTTTCGACCAGCCCCAGCATTTT
clone_size: few; v_call: TRBV12-3/TRBV12-4; d_call: TRBD2; j_call: TRBJ2-1; cdr3_aa: CASSRGGRQFF; cdr3_nt: TGTGCCAGCAGTCGGGGGGGCCGGCAGTTCTTC
clone_size: few; v_call: TRBV18; d_call: TRBD1; j_call: TRBJ1-2; cdr3_aa: CASSPGQGAIFSGYTF; cdr3_nt: TGTGCCAGCTCACCGGGACAGGGAGCCATCTTCTCTGGCTACACCTTC